The 5 T cell receptor beta chains below all came from one sample that was sequenced in a study of post-analysis software for immune sequencing data (dated by TCRdb to the mid-2010s). What the authors observed across the whole study: Significantly higher frequencies in patients than in controls were found for roughly 5 TRBV segments, including TRBV5-6, TRBV5-1 and TRBV20-1.

The antigens of these receptors remain unknown. The receptor library was made with PCR. The listed sequencing device is Illumina HiSeq 2500. To reduce PCR and sequencing biases, unique molecular identifiers were built into the TCR beta cDNA libraries. TCRdb handled the public reads itself, with Q25 trimming in fastp and clone calling in MiXCR, and kept productive beta chains. CDR3 protein sequences are deduplicated, and each keeps its most common genes and DNA. The sample data list hundreds of thousands of distinct CDR3 sequences, and 55% to 60% of these were observed just once. The ten largest clones capture around 10% of the sample. Specimen: blood. All receptors come from a girl between 2 and 10 years old with multiple sclerosis.

The chain uses TRBV7-9 and TRBJ2-7; possibly TRBD1 for D (6 bases). TRBJ2-5 explains the end of the DNA better; the J call may be wrong. Germline CDR1 is SEHNR and CDR2 is FQNEAQ (reference sequence). This CDR3 region has 16 residues. CDR3: CASSPGRGYRVETQYF. Written as DNA, the CDR3 is TGTGCCAGCAGCCCGGGCAGGGGATATCGGGTGGAGACCCAGTACTTC.

The genes are TRBV5-5 and TRBJ2-3; the D call may be TRBD1 or TRBD2 (6 bases each). V was shortened by 4 bases and J by 1 base, with 19 bases between the two germline ends. This CDR3 spans 17 amino acids. Germline V CDR1 and CDR2: SGHKS, YYEKEE (reference sequence). The CDR3 DNA is TGTGCCAGCAGCCACTTCCCTGGGGGGCGCGGCACAGATACGCAGTATTTT. Protein product: CASSHFPGGRGTDTQYF.

This clonotype was seen only once. This sequence joins TRBV3-1 and TRBJ2-7, with TRBD2 matching 8 bases. TRBJ2-5 explains the end of the DNA better; the J call may be wrong. There are 14 residues in the CDR3. Germline V gene lookup returns CDR1 LGHDT and CDR2 YNNKEL (reference sequence). The CDR3 sequence: CASSRSGRSETQYF. As DNA, the CDR3 is TGTGCCAGCAGCAGAAGCGGGAGATCAGAGACCCAGTACTTC.

The chain joins TRBV7-9 to TRBJ2-3; D ambiguous. Germline CDR1 is SEHNR and CDR2 is FQNEAQ (reference sequence). V lost 5 bases, J lost 6 bases, and 9 bases lay in between. This CDR3 is 12 amino acids long. The CDR3 loop reads CASSNSRDTQYF. CDR3 nucleotide sequence: TGTGCCAGCAGCAATTCGAGGGATACGCAGTATTTT. Full variable domain (rest looked up from reference TRBV7-9 and TRBJ2-3): DTGVSQNPRHKITKRGQNVTFRCDPISEHNRLYWYRQTLGQGPEFLTYFQNEAQLEKSRLLSDRFSAERPKGSFSTLEIQRTEQGDSAMYLCASSNSRDTQYFGPGTRLTVL.

There are a few counts of this clonotype. V usage is TRBV20-1 and J usage is TRBJ2-7, with TRBD1 matching over 7 bases. The trim removed 6 bases at V and 5 bases at J, leaving 16 bases unmatched. CDR3 size: 15 residues. From germline, CDR1 is DFQATT and CDR2 SNEGSKA (reference sequence). The CDR3 nucleotides are TGCAGTGCCCCTCTGAGAGGGGGCGAGGGCAACGAGCAGTACTTC. Its translation is CSAPLRGGEGNEQYF.